One and the same sample provided the 28 T cell receptor beta chains below, sequenced in a study of blood T cells in healthy people across ages. Through a sample-barcoded 5' primer and a J-beta primer mix, a second PCR was run for about 6 to 11 cycles. In TCRdb, the 5' RACE reads were re-called with MiXCR into one record per CDR3 protein. This table has roughly 1,800,000 distinct CDR3 sequences, about 50% appearing once. What was sequenced was blood. The origin of the receptors is a woman between 40 and 50 years old in good health.

Comment on this clonotype: This sequence may be a read error, since a much larger clone differs from it by one base. The rearrangement links TRBV6-2 or TRBV6-3 to TRBJ2-1; the match to TRBD2 covers 9 bases. The DNA end is more similar to TRBJ2-7, so the J call may be wrong. The CDR3 spans 17 residues. Germline V gives CDR1 MNHEY, CDR2 SVGEGT. CDR3 amino acids: CAGSYSGLAGIYNEQYF. Written as DNA, the CDR3 is TGTGCCGGCAGTTACTCGGGTCTAGCGGGGATCTACAATGAGCAGTACTTC.

V and J are TRBV27 and TRBJ2-3; no definite D call. The CDR3 extends over 14 amino acids. V was trimmed by 6 bases and J by 4 bases, leaving 14 bases between them. Looked up from germline, CDR1 is MNHEY and CDR2 is SMNVEV (reference sequence). This CDR3 is CASSGPGSSDTQYF. The CDR3, as DNA: TGTGCCAGCAGCGGGCCCGGGTCATCAGATACGCAGTATTTT.

This clonotype showed up just a few times. V is TRBV5-6 and J is TRBJ2-4; TRBD2 might be the D (6 bases). V dropped 4 bases and J dropped 3 bases, with 14 bases sitting between them. Germline-derived CDR1 and CDR2 are SGHDT and YYEEEE. The CDR3 is made up of 15 amino acids. The DNA of the CDR3 is TGTGCCAGCAGCCCCGGGACTTTCGGCAAAAACATTCAGTACTTC. This gives the protein CASSPGTFGKNIQYF.

This clonotype was recorded a few times. This chain connects TRBV5-5 to TRBJ1-2, with TRBD1 as a possible D gene (5 bases). V dropped 3 bases and J dropped 5 bases, with 17 bases sitting between them. CDR1 and CDR2 from the germline V gene are SGHKS and YYEKEE (reference sequence). The CDR3 loop spans 15 amino acids. CDR3 nucleotide sequence: TGTGCCAGCAGCTCAACCCTAGGGGATTGGTATGGCTACACCTTC. Amino acid sequence: CASSSTLGDWYGYTF.

The chain carries TRBV21-1 and TRBJ2-7; the listed D gene, TRBD1, was not tested against the DNA. TRBV21-1 is a known pseudogene. The CDR3 runs to 16 residues. The DNA of the CDR3 is TGTGCCAGCAGCATAAAGCAGGGGAATTCTTCCTACGAGCAGTACTTC. Translating it yields CASSIKQGNSSYEQYF.

This clonotype was counted only a few times. This chain links TRBV5-1 with TRBJ2-5; D remains ambiguous. The CDR3 sequence is 13 residues long. Trimming cost V 7 bases and J 11 bases, with 21 bases left between them. The germline CDR1 and CDR2 sequences are SGHRS and YFSETQ. The CDR3 reads CASFLDLNNEQYF. The CDR3 nucleotides read TGCGCCAGCTTCCTGGACCTAAACAATGAGCAGTACTTC.

This clonotype has more than one count but fewer than ten. This chain uses TRBV28 with TRBJ1-2; D not certain. Trimming removed 6 bases from V and 4 bases from J, with 15 bases in between. Germline-derived CDR1 and CDR2 are MDHEN and SYDVKM. The CDR3 sequence is 14 residues long. CDR3 nucleotides: TGTGCCAGCAGCTACAGCGGGAAGATCTATGGCTACACCTTC. Protein: CASSYSGKIYGYTF.

This clonotype was counted a few times. The chain carries TRBV4-2 and TRBJ1-1; a weak D match, TRBD1 (6 bases). Trimming removed 4 bases from V and 0 bases from J, with 9 bases in between. CDR1 LGHNA and CDR2 YNFKEQ come from the germline V gene. This CDR3 has 14 amino acids. CDR3 amino acids: CASSRGQLNTEAFF. CDR3 DNA sequence: TGTGCCAGCAGCCGAGGACAGTTGAACACTGAAGCTTTCTTT.

The chain joins TRBV24-1 to TRBJ2-1; 8 bases align to TRBD1. This CDR3 is 16 amino acids long. CDR1 and CDR2 (germline): KGHDR, SFDVKD. With V trimmed by 3 bases and J by 3 bases, 6 bases remained unmatched. In DNA form, the CDR3 reads TGTGCCACCAGTGATGTAGGGACAGGCTACTACAATGAGCAGTTCTTC. It encodes CATSDVGTGYYNEQFF.

DNA for the CDR3: TGTGCCAGCAGCAACTACGGGACAGGGAGTAATGAGCAGTTCTTC. This translates into CASSNYGTGSNEQFF. This rearrangement joins TRBV6-2 or TRBV6-3 to TRBJ2-1; 9 nucleotides match TRBD1. V was pared by 6 bases and J by 7 bases, with 10 bases of the junction left unmatched. Germline V gene sequence: CDR1 MNHEY, CDR2 SVGEGT. This CDR3 has 15 amino acids.

This rearrangement joins TRBV18 to TRBJ2-3, with D possibly being TRBD1 (6 bases). With 3 bases removed from V and 3 bases from J, the gap between germline ends came to 16 bases. The CDR3 consists of 16 residues. Germline V lookup: CDR1 KGHSH, CDR2 LQKENI. CDR3 nucleotides: TGTGCCAGCTCACCTTCAGGGGCTTTGGGTACAGATACGCAGTATTTT. Protein product: CASSPSGALGTDTQYF.

This clonotype was picked up a small number of times. The chain carries TRBV27 and TRBJ2-5; 7 bases line up with TRBD2. Germline CDR1 is MNHEY and CDR2 is SMNVEV (reference sequence). The length of the CDR3 is 15 residues. Unmatched junction bases numbered 8, after V lost 2 bases and J lost 5 bases. CDR3 DNA sequence: TGTGCCAGCAGTTTAGGGGCGGGGGAATGGGAGACCCAGTACTTC. It encodes CASSLGAGEWETQYF.

This chain joins TRBV15 and TRBJ1-2, with D maybe TRBD1 (6 bases). The CDR3 is made up of 15 amino acids. CDR1 is LNHNV, CDR2 YYDKDF, per germline (reference sequence). Trimming pared 0 bases from V and 3 bases from J, leaving 11 bases between. Here the CDR3 DNA reads TGTGCCACCAGCAGAGACTGGACAGAAGACTATGGCTACACCTTC. It codes for CATSRDWTEDYGYTF.

J is TRBJ2-5 and V is TRBV7-2, with 9 bases lining up with TRBD2. Germline CDR1 is SGHTA and CDR2 is FQGNSA. The J segment lost 11 bases and the V segment lost 8 bases, leaving 18 bases of the junction unmatched. The CDR3 loop spans 15 amino acids. The CDR3 region has the DNA TGTGCCAGCCAGGACTCCAGCGGGGGGACCGATGAGCAGTACTTC. This encodes CASQDSSGGTDEQYF. The variable domain in full, with the rest retrieved from reference TRBV7-2 and TRBJ2-5, is GAGVSQSPSNKVTEKGKDVELRCDPISGHTALYWYRQSLGQGLEFLIYFQGNSAPDKSGLPSDRFSAERTGGSVSTLTIQRTQQEDSAVYLCASQDSSGGTDEQYFGPGTRLLVL.

The chain employs TRBV20-1 and TRBJ2-5; D is perhaps TRBD1 (6 bases). The CDR3 has 15 amino acids. The V gene's germline CDR1 is DFQATT and CDR2 SNEGSKA (reference sequence). V gave up 4 bases and J gave up 5 bases, with 20 bases separating them. CDR3 sequence (DNA): TGCAGTGCTAACGACCGGAGTGGGGGCGGGGAGACCCAGTACTTC. Amino acids: CSANDRSGGGETQYF.

The V and J genes are TRBV2 and TRBJ2-1; TRBD2 agrees at 12 bases. In germline, CDR1 is SNHLY, CDR2 FYNNEI. CDR3 length: 16 residues. After removal of 6 bases from V and 5 bases from J, the junction contained 8 bases not matched to a gene. The CDR3 nucleotides read TGTGCCAGCAGCCCCGAAAGGACTAGCGGGGACAATGAGCAGTTCTTC. It is translated as CASSPERTSGDNEQFF.

This chain connects TRBV20-1 to TRBJ1-4, with TRBD1 as a possible D gene (6 bases). Germline V gene sequence: CDR1 DFQATT, CDR2 SNEGSKA (reference sequence). Trimming took 6 bases from V and 8 from J, leaving 13 bases between them. The CDR3 consists of 12 residues. CDR3 bases: TGCAGTGCGGAGGGGGTCGGAGAAAAACTGTTTTTT. Protein product: CSAEGVGEKLFF.

This clonotype was detected only a few times. This sequence joins TRBV27 and TRBJ2-7, with TRBD1 matching 7 bases. The V segment lost 9 bases and the J segment 6 bases; nucleotides outside the gene matches: 23. In germline, CDR1 is MNHEY, CDR2 SMNVEV (reference sequence). The CDR3 is 17 residues long. The CDR3 loop is CASTKMRQGPTGGEQYF. The CDR3 bases are TGTGCCAGTACTAAAATGAGACAGGGCCCTACTGGGGGCGAGCAGTACTTC.

Only a few counts were recorded for this clonotype. The chain uses TRBV29-1 and TRBJ2-5; no definite D call. The germline V gene has CDR1 SQVTM and CDR2 ANQGSEA. The CDR3 length is 14 residues. V was cut by 3 bases and J by 2 bases, with 13 bases left in between. CDR3: CSVDTPGVQETQYF. The CDR3 bases are TGCAGCGTTGACACTCCGGGCGTGCAAGAGACCCAGTACTTC.

There are a few counts of this clonotype. The CDR3 DNA follows: TGCGCCAGCAGCCCACGGATCAGCCACGAGCAGTACTTC. Protein product: CASSPRISHEQYF. The genes are TRBV4-3 and TRBJ2-7, with unresolved D. Trimming took 4 bases from V and 5 from J, leaving 12 bases between them. CDR1 is LGHNA, CDR2 YSLEER, per germline. This CDR3 region has 13 residues.

This clonotype occurred a few times. The gene calls are TRBV2 and TRBJ2-7; no definite D call. The CDR3 totals 11 residues. Per the germline V gene, CDR1 is SNHLY and CDR2 is FYNNEI. Trimming shortened V by 8 bases and J by 1 base, and 6 bases separated the two germline ends. The CDR3 sequence is CASRKSYEQYF. CDR3 nucleotide sequence: TGTGCCAGCCGGAAATCCTACGAGCAGTACTTC.

This clonotype was detected a few times. V gene TRBV20-1 combines with J gene TRBJ2-7; 8 positions agree with TRBD2. J lost 5 bases, V lost 6 bases, and 9 bases had no gene match. Germline V CDR1 and CDR2: DFQATT, SNEGSKA (reference sequence). This CDR3 is 13 amino acids long. The CDR3 DNA reads TGCAGTGCCATCGGGACTAGTAGCAACGAGCAGTACTTC. Protein: CSAIGTSSNEQYF.

This chain joins TRBV5-1 and TRBJ2-5; D is perhaps TRBD1 (6 bases). The CDR3 covers 15 residues. In germline, CDR1 is SGHRS, CDR2 YFSETQ. V gave up 4 bases and J gave up 6 bases, with 19 bases separating them. CDR3 nucleotides: TGCGCCAGCAGCCAACAAAGGACAGTTCGTAAGACCCAGTACTTC. Residues: CASSQQRTVRKTQYF.

V gene TRBV7-8 combines with J gene TRBJ2-1, with D perhaps matching TRBD2 (7 bases). The CDR3 loop spans 16 amino acids. The germline V and J ends were trimmed by 3 bases and 1 base, with 13 bases remaining between them. Germline V CDR1 and CDR2: SGHVS, FQNEAQ. Here the CDR3 DNA reads TGTGCCAGCAGCTTCCCTGGGGGGGCTTCCTACAATGAGCAGTTCTTC. This gives the protein CASSFPGGASYNEQFF. The full variable domain, rest sourced from reference TRBV7-8 and TRBJ2-1, is GAGVSQSPRYKVAKRGQDVALRCDPISGHVSLFWYQQALGQGPEFLTYFQNEAQLDKSGLPSDRFFAERPEGSVSTLKIQRTQQEDSAVYLCASSFPGGASYNEQFFGPGTRLTVL.

This clonotype appeared a single time. The chain joins TRBV19 to TRBJ2-3; D not resolved. Germline V gene sequence: CDR1 LNHDA, CDR2 SQIVND (reference sequence). The CDR3 length is 13 residues. The germline V and J ends were trimmed by 3 bases and 3 bases, with 7 bases remaining between them. CDR3 sequence (DNA): TGTGCCAGTAGTATGGTCGGGACAGATACGCAGTATTTT. Protein: CASSMVGTDTQYF.

The rearrangement links TRBV27 to TRBJ2-7; 9 bases match TRBD2. CDR1 and CDR2 from the germline V gene are MNHEY and SMNVEV (reference sequence). J lost 2 bases, V lost 6 bases, and 5 bases had no gene match. The CDR3 sequence is 14 residues long. The CDR3 reads CASRNRGGAYEQYF. In nucleotides, the CDR3 is TGTGCCAGCAGGAATCGCGGGGGGGCCTACGAGCAGTACTTC.

This clonotype occurred a few times. V is TRBV4-2 and J is TRBJ2-1; no reliable D call. Looked up from germline, CDR1 is LGHNA and CDR2 is YNFKEQ. This CDR3 region has 13 residues. Trimming pared 0 bases from V and 9 bases from J, leaving 9 bases between. CDR3 in DNA: TGTGCCAGCAGCCAAGATATTTTCGGTGAGCAGTTCTTC. It encodes CASSQDIFGEQFF.

This clonotype was seen a handful of times. The junction shows a germline mismatch at one end, possibly a read error. This chain connects TRBV20-1 to TRBJ2-6; 8 nucleotides match TRBD1. CDR3 size: 14 residues. Germline assignment: CDR1 DFQATT and CDR2 SNEGSKA (reference sequence). CDR3 sequence (DNA): TGCAGTGCTGAGACAGGGGCTGGTGCCAACGTCCTGACTTTC. Its protein product is CSAETGAGANVLTF.